Described below is a single T cell receptor beta chain sequence and its context. The assay was immunoSEQ multiplex PCR, and TCRdb's table has in-frame clones only and misses some. The sample includes some 52,000 clones, about 92% of them seen just once. Germline V gene lookup returns CDR1 SGHTA and CDR2 FQGNSA. The trim removed 1 base at V and 2 bases at J, leaving 7 bases unmatched. The CDR3 consists of 18 residues. This record belongs to a study of T cell changes during pregnancy in multiple sclerosis. This sample comprised CD4+ T cells from peripheral blood mononuclear cells, obtained before pregnancy. V gene TRBV7-2 combines with J gene TRBJ2-2, with 10 bases that match TRBD2. This clonotype was sampled from a female donor with multiple sclerosis, enrolled in a pregnancy study. This CDR3 is CASSLEPGTSVNTGELFF. In DNA, the CDR3 is TGTGCCAGCAGCTTAGAACCCGGGACTAGCGTAAACACCGGGGAGCTGTTTTTT. Based on the CDR3 plus reference TRBV7-2 and TRBJ2-2, the full variable domain is GAGVSQSPSNKVTEKGKDVELRCDPISGHTALYWYRQSLGQGLEFLIYFQGNSAPDKSGLPSDRFSAERTGGSVSTLTIQRTQQEDSAVYLCASSLEPGTSVNTGELFFGEGSRLTVL.